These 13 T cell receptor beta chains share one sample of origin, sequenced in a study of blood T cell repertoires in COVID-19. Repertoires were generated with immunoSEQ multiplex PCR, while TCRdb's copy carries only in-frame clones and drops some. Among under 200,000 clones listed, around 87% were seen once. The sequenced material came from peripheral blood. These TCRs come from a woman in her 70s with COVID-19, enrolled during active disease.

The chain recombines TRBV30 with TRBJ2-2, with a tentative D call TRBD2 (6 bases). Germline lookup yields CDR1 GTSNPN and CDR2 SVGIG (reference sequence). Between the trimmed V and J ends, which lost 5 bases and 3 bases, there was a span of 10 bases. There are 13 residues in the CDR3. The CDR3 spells CAWRGDHTGELFF. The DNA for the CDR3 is TGTGCCTGGCGCGGGGATCACACCGGGGAGCTGTTTTTT.

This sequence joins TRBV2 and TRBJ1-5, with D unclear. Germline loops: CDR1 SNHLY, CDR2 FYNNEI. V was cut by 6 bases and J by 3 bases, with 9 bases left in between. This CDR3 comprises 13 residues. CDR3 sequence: CASRLRYNQPQHF. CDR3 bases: TGTGCCAGCAGATTACGGTACAATCAGCCCCAGCATTTT.

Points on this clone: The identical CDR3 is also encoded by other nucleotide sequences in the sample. The CDR3 DNA follows: TGCGCCAGCAGCTTGACACAGGGAAACACCGGGGAGCTGTTTTTT. It codes for CASSLTQGNTGELFF. The chain recombines TRBV5-1 with TRBJ2-2, with D possibly being TRBD1 (6 bases). Trimming removed 1 base from V and 2 bases from J, with 9 bases in between. Germline CDR1 SGHRS, CDR2 YFSETQ. CDR3 length: 15 amino acids.

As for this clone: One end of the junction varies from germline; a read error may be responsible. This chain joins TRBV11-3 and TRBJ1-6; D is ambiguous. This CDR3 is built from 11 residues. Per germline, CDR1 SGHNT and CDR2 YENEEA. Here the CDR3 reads CASSLGFVVEF. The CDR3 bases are TGTGCCAGCAGCTTAGGTTTTGTCGTTGAGTTT.

CDR3 nucleotide sequence: TGTGCCAGCAGCCAGGGACAGTGGGGAGAGCAGTTCTTC. Residues: CASSQGQWGEQFF. The chain carries TRBV7-3 and TRBJ2-1; the match to TRBD1 covers 7 bases. The germline gives CDR1 SGHTA, CDR2 FQGTGA. This CDR3 contains 13 residues. Germline trimming cut 5 bases from V and 10 bases from J; bases unmatched to any gene: 8. Full variable domain (remainder filled in from reference TRBV7-3 and TRBJ2-1): GAGVSQTPSNKVTEKGKYVELRCDPISGHTALYWYRQSLGQGPEFLIYFQGTGAADDSGLPNDRFFAVRPEGSVSTLKIQRTERGDSAVYLCASSQGQWGEQFFGPGTRLTVL.

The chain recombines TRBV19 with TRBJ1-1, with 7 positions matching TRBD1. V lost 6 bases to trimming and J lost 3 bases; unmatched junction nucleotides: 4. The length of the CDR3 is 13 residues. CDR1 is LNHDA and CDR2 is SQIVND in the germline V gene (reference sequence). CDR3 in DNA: TGTGCCAGTAGGAGAGACAGGGACACTGAAGCTTTCTTT. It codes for CASRRDRDTEAFF.

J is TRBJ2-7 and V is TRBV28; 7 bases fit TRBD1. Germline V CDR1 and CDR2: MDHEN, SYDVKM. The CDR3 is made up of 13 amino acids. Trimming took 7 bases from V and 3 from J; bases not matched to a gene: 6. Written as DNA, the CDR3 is TGTGCCAGCATCCGGCAGGGGGTCTACGAGCAGTACTTC. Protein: CASIRQGVYEQYF.

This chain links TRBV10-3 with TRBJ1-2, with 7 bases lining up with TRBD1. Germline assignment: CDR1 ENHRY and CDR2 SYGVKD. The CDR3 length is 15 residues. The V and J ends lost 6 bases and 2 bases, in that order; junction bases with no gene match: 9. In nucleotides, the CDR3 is TGTGCCATCAGCGAAGGGGCAGGGGGAAACTATGGCTACACCTTC. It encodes CAISEGAGGNYGYTF.

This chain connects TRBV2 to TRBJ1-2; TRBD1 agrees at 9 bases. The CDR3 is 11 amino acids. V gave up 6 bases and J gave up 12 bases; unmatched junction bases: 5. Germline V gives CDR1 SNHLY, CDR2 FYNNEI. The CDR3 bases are TGTGCCAGCAGATGGGACAGGGAGAACACCTTC. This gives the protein CASRWDRENTF. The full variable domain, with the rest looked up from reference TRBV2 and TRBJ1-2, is EPEVTQTPSHQVTQMGQEVILRCVPISNHLYFYWYRQILGQKVEFLVSFYNNEISEKSEIFDDQFSVERPDGSNFTLKIRSTKLEDSAMYFCASRWDRENTFGSGTRLTVV.

The CDR3 coding sequence is TGTGCTAGTGGCCGAGCGGGAGGGCCCACCGGGGAGCTGTTTTTT. It yields the protein CASGRAGGPTGELFF. The chain recombines TRBV12-5 with TRBJ2-2; 10 positions agree with TRBD2. The CDR3 has 15 residues. V dropped 6 bases and J dropped 4; count of bases not matched to a gene: 5. CDR1 is LGHNT, CDR2 FRNRAP, per germline.

The CDR3 sequence is CASSPDGGSGYTF. The CDR3 DNA is TGTGCCAGCAGTCCGGACGGCGGGAGTGGCTACACCTTC. This chain uses TRBV7-9 with TRBJ1-2, with D uncertain. The CDR3 is made up of 13 amino acids. V lost 6 bases and J 7 bases, leaving 15 bases between the germline ends. Germline assignment: CDR1 SEHNR and CDR2 FQNEAQ (reference sequence).

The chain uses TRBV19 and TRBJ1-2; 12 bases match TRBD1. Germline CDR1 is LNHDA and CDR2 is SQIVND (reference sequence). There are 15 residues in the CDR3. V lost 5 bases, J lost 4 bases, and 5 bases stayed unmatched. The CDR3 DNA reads TGTGCCAGTAGTTTCGGGACAGGGGGCGGCTATGGCTACACCTTC. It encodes CASSFGTGGGYGYTF.

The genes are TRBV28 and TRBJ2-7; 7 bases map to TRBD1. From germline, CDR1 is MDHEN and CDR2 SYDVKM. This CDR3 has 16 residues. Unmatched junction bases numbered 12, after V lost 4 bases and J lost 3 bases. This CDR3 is CASSSYWTGTVYEQYF. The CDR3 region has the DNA TGTGCCAGCAGTTCCTACTGGACAGGTACTGTCTACGAGCAGTACTTC.